This is a list of T cell receptor beta chains from one sample in a study of blood T cells in healthy people across ages. From the 5' RACE reads, TCRdb called clonotypes with MiXCR, one entry per CDR3 protein. The table shows 1.4 million to 1.5 million distinct CDR3 sequences, with about 43% occurring only once. Input material: blood. Receptor source: a woman aged 18-29 years in good health. Each CDR3 is given with its conserved first and last residue. Each record gives: D gene, J gene, clone size, V gene, CDR3 length, CDR3 protein, CDR3 DNA. D genes are given only for firm matches. Expanded clones are given a class, and other clones once, few, many or no size at all.

TRBD2	TRBJ2-5	-	TRBV10-3	14	CAMGREGPRDEQYF	TGTGCCATGGGGCGGGAGGGCCCTCGCGATGAGCAGTACTTC
-	TRBJ1-5	-	TRBV27	14	CASSGHLLNQPQHF	TGTGCCAGCAGTGGACACCTACTAAATCAGCCCCAGCATTTT
-	TRBJ2-1	-	TRBV15	14	CATSREAGYNEQFF	TGTGCCACCAGCAGAGAAGCAGGTTACAATGAGCAGTTCTTC
TRBD2	TRBJ2-7	few	TRBV7-2	15	CASSHSGSVVYEQYF	TGTGCCAGCAGCCACAGCGGGAGTGTCGTCTACGAGCAGTACTTC
TRBD1	TRBJ2-1	-	TRBV20-1	15	CSALGATGTAAEQFF	TGCAGTGCCCTGGGCGCGACAGGGACCGCAGCAGAGCAGTTCTTC
TRBD2	TRBJ2-3	few	TRBV7-9	17	CASSRTSGGSTPDTQYF	TGTGCCAGCAGCCGGACTAGCGGGGGGTCTACCCCAGATACGCAGTATTTT
-	TRBJ2-3	-	TRBV11-2	16	CASSGFGDAEVGTQYF	TGTGCCAGCAGCGGTTTCGGGGACGCTGAAGTTGGTACGCAGTATTTT
TRBD1	TRBJ1-4	-	TRBV2	16	CASNTRGGQGDEKLFF	TGTGCCAGCAACACCCGCGGGGGACAGGGAGATGAAAAACTGTTTTTT
TRBD2	TRBJ2-7	-	TRBV12-3/TRBV12-4	15	CASSFKLAGGAEQYF	TGTGCCAGCAGTTTCAAGCTGGCGGGAGGGGCCGAGCAGTACTTC
TRBD1	TRBJ1-2	-	TRBV29-1	13	CSVGIGQGYGYTF	TGCAGCGTTGGGATAGGACAGGGCTATGGCTACACCTTC
-	TRBJ2-7	-	TRBV12-3/TRBV12-4	14	CASSLGRNSYEQYF	TGTGCCAGCAGTTTAGGTCGTAATTCCTACGAGCAGTACTTC
TRBD2	TRBJ2-7	-	TRBV20-1	12	CSARGTSREQYF	TGCAGTGCTAGAGGGACTAGCCGGGAGCAGTACTTC
-	TRBJ2-3	-	TRBV9	14	CASSVGGGADTQYF	TGTGCCAGCAGCGTGGGGGGGGGCGCGGATACGCAGTATTTT
-	TRBJ1-2	few	TRBV14	16	CASSQGLAGLGYGYTF	TGTGCCAGCAGCCAAGGTCTCGCAGGGTTGGGCTATGGCTACACCTTC
TRBD2	TRBJ2-1	-	TRBV5-5	15	CASSKGTSGSYEQFF	TGTGCCAGCAGCAAAGGGACTAGCGGGAGCTATGAGCAGTTCTTC
-	TRBJ1-4	once	TRBV5-1	13	CASARAPNEKLFF	TGCGCCAGCGCCAGGGCACCTAATGAAAAACTGTTTTTT
TRBD1	TRBJ1-1	few	TRBV12-3/TRBV12-4	15	CASSFRDRGQLGAFF	TGTGCCAGCAGTTTCCGGGACAGGGGGCAATTAGGAGCTTTCTTT
TRBD2	TRBJ2-1	-	TRBV7-9	20	CASAQQDRYPSGSWGNEQFF	TGTGCCAGCGCCCAACAGGACAGATACCCTAGCGGGTCCTGGGGCAATGAGCAGTTCTTC
TRBD1	TRBJ1-4	-	TRBV11-2	14	CASSSQGSVEKLFF	TGTGCCAGCAGCTCACAGGGGTCGGTTGAAAAACTGTTTTTT
-	TRBJ2-7	-	TRBV5-5	14	CASSLLSRNYEQYF	TGTGCCAGCAGCTTGCTCAGCAGGAACTACGAGCAGTACTTC
-	TRBJ2-1	few	TRBV20-1	13	CSARRDQYNEQFF	TGCAGTGCGCGCCGGGACCAGTACAATGAGCAGTTCTTC
TRBD2	TRBJ2-1	few	TRBV6-1	16	CASSEGGLAGTDEQFF	TGTGCCAGCAGCGAGGGCGGGCTAGCGGGGACGGATGAGCAGTTCTTC
TRBD2	TRBJ2-1	-	TRBV12-3/TRBV12-4	13	CASSPTQREGKFF	TGTGCCAGCAGTCCGACTCAGCGGGAGGGCAAGTTCTTC
-	TRBJ2-3	-	TRBV7-9	15	CASSWWQSSTDTQYF	TGTGCCAGCAGCTGGTGGCAGTCCAGCACAGATACGCAGTATTTT
TRBD2	TRBJ2-4	-	TRBV7-9	16	CASSSPLAGGNNEQYF	TGTGCCAGCAGCTCGCCACTAGCGGGAGGAAACAATGAGCAGTACTTC
-	TRBJ1-6	-	TRBV12-3/TRBV12-4	16	CASSLTLWGGDSPLHF	TGTGCCAGCAGTTTGACCCTCTGGGGAGGGGATTCACCCCTCCACTTT
-	TRBJ1-2	few	TRBV7-8	13	CASSPDANYGYTF	TGTGCCAGCAGCCCGGACGCTAACTATGGCTACACCTTC